These 21 T cell receptor beta chains were all obtained from the same sample, sequenced in a study of shared clonotypes between healthy human individuals. The naive CD8 population came from CD45RO-negative cells selected for CCR7, without terminally differentiated effector memory CD45RA+ cells. Using immunoSEQ multiplex PCR, the repertoire was profiled, and TCRdb retains in-frame clones only, with some absent. This table has roughly 600,000 clones, roughly 98% appearing once. What was sequenced was naive CD8+ T cells sorted from blood. The receptors were sampled from a man aged 30-40 years in good health.

This clone was observed once. The J gene is TRBJ2-7, the V gene TRBV7-6, with 8 bases fitting TRBD2. This CDR3 comprises 14 residues. Per germline, CDR1 SGHVS and CDR2 FNYEAQ. J gave up 3 bases and V 4 bases, and 5 bases lay outside the gene matches. CDR3 protein: CASSSLAGSYEQYF. The CDR3 DNA reads TGTGCCAGCAGCTCGTTAGCGGGGAGCTACGAGCAGTACTTC. Supplemented by reference TRBV7-6 and TRBJ2-7, the full variable domain reads GAGVSQSPRYKVTKRGQDVALRCDPISGHVSLYWYRQALGQGPEFLTYFNYEAQQDKSGLPNDRFSAERPEGSISTLTIQRTEQRDSAMYRCASSSLAGSYEQYFGPGTRLTVT.

J is TRBJ2-4 and V is TRBV10-1; D possibly corresponds to TRBD1 (6 bases). CDR1 and CDR2 (germline): WNHNN, SYGVQD (reference sequence). The CDR3 is 17 residues long. V lost 0 bases and J lost 0, with 12 bases in between. The CDR3, as DNA: TGCGCCAGCAGTGAGTCGGGGTACAGGGTAGCCAAAAACATTCAGTACTTC. Translated, it gives CASSESGYRVAKNIQYF.

This chain uses TRBV7-9 with TRBJ1-1; maybe TRBD1 (5 bases). V was pared by 5 bases and J by 2 bases, with 15 bases between. This CDR3 comprises 15 residues. Germline V gene lookup returns CDR1 SEHNR and CDR2 FQNEAQ (reference sequence). The CDR3 sequence is CASSPRGADNTEAFF. The DNA for the CDR3 is TGTGCCAGCAGCCCTAGAGGGGCTGACAACACTGAAGCTTTCTTT.

The chain joins TRBV29-1 to TRBJ1-2; D uncertain. CDR1 and CDR2 from the germline V gene are SQVTM and ANQGSEA. CDR3 length: 14 residues. Trimming pared 2 bases from V and 4 bases from J, leaving 14 bases between. CDR3 loop: CSVERAAPSYGYTF. The CDR3 DNA reads TGCAGCGTTGAAAGGGCAGCTCCTTCCTATGGCTACACCTTC.

The rearrangement links TRBV5-4 to TRBJ1-2; no clear D gene. Germline V CDR1 and CDR2: SGHNT, YYREEE (reference sequence). The ends were cut back, 4 bases at V and 5 bases at J, with 15 bases in the middle. This CDR3 comprises 14 residues. CDR3 amino acids: CASSLPGSTYGYTF. The CDR3 nucleotides read TGTGCCAGCAGCCTCCCCGGGTCAACATATGGCTACACCTTC.

The gene calls are TRBV7-6 and TRBJ2-7, with TRBD1 matching 9 bases. Trimming cost V 5 bases and J 5 bases; bases outside gene matches: 10. This CDR3 contains 15 residues. The V gene's germline CDR1 is SGHVS and CDR2 FNYEAQ. CDR3 bases: TGTGCCAGCAGCACGAGACAGGGGGAGAAGGACGAGCAGTACTTC. Translating it yields CASSTRQGEKDEQYF.

The V gene is TRBV7-9, the J gene TRBJ2-1; 9 nucleotides match TRBD2. V shed 3 bases, J shed 3 bases, and the junction held 15 bases outside the gene matches. Germline CDR1 reads SEHNR; CDR2 reads FQNEAQ (reference sequence). The CDR3 runs 19 residues. The CDR3 DNA follows: TGTGCCAGCAGCTTCCCCCTTGCGGGAGGGCTGAAAATCTACAATGAGCAGTTCTTC. Protein product: CASSFPLAGGLKIYNEQFF.

The chain carries TRBV11-3 and TRBJ2-5; D might be TRBD1 (6 bases). Germline assignment: CDR1 SGHNT and CDR2 YENEEA. CDR3 length: 14 amino acids. V lost 5 bases to trimming and J lost 5 bases, with 15 bases between them. CDR3 sequence reads: CASSESQGLETQYF. The CDR3 bases are TGTGCCAGCAGCGAATCCCAGGGGTTGGAGACCCAGTACTTC. Supplemented by reference TRBV11-3 and TRBJ2-5, the full variable domain reads EAGVVQSPRYKIIEKKQPVAFWCNPISGHNTLYWYLQNLGQGPELLIRYENEEAVDDSQLPKDRFSAERLKGVDSTLKIQPAELGDSAVYLCASSESQGLETQYFGPGTRLLVL.

The rearrangement uses TRBV9 and TRBJ1-4; 11 positions agree with TRBD1. The CDR3 length is 18 residues. The V segment lost 3 bases and the J segment 0 bases; nucleotides outside the gene matches: 7. Germline V lookup: CDR1 SGDLS, CDR2 YYNGEE. CDR3 amino acids: CASSAGQGVFATNEKLFF. The CDR3 region has the DNA TGTGCCAGCAGCGCGGGACAGGGGGTGTTCGCAACTAATGAAAAACTGTTTTTT.

Concerning this clone itself: Additional DNA sequences in this sample encode the identical CDR3. The chain uses TRBV10-2 and TRBJ2-7; D is perhaps TRBD1 or TRBD2 (5 bases each). Germline loops: CDR1 WSHSY, CDR2 SAAADI. Trimming took off 4 bases at V and 1 base at J, with 8 bases between the two ends. This CDR3 has 13 residues. The CDR3 here is CASSAGLSYEQYF. The CDR3 DNA reads TGCGCCAGCAGTGCGGGGCTATCCTACGAGCAGTACTTC.

V gene TRBV9 combines with J gene TRBJ1-2; no firm D call. The V end lost 3 bases, the J end lost 1 base, and 4 bases lay between the germline ends. From germline, CDR1 is SGDLS and CDR2 YYNGEE. The CDR3 length is 12 residues. The CDR3 spells CASSANNYGYTF. The CDR3 region has the DNA TGTGCCAGCAGCGCGAATAACTATGGCTACACCTTC.

The CDR3 DNA reads as TGTGCCTGGAGTCGGTACAGCCCCACAGATACGCAGTATTTT. This sequence encodes CAWSRYSPTDTQYF. The J gene is TRBJ2-3, the V gene TRBV30; D unclear. Germline CDR1 reads GTSNPN; CDR2 reads SVGIG (reference sequence). The CDR3 totals 14 residues. V lost 2 bases, J lost 2 bases, and 11 bases lay in between.

This chain links TRBV9 with TRBJ2-3, with 7 bases that match TRBD1. Germline V CDR1 and CDR2: SGDLS, YYNGEE. The trim removed 0 bases at V and 2 bases at J, leaving 3 bases unmatched. The CDR3 spans 15 residues. As DNA, the CDR3 is TGTGCCAGCAGCGTAGAGGGGGCGGACACAGATACGCAGTATTTT. Amino acid sequence: CASSVEGADTDTQYF.

The chain recombines TRBV4-1 with TRBJ2-2; TRBD2 might be the D (6 bases). The CDR3 has 16 residues. CDR1 is MGHRA and CDR2 is YSYEKL in the germline V gene. Between the trimmed V and J ends, which lost 1 base and 1 base, there was a span of 10 bases. CDR3: CASSQVLARNTGELFF. Written as DNA, the CDR3 is TGCGCCAGCAGCCAAGTTCTAGCGAGGAACACCGGGGAGCTGTTTTTT.

The gene calls are TRBV28 and TRBJ2-7; 9 bases line up with TRBD1. CDR1 is MDHEN and CDR2 is SYDVKM in the germline V gene. CDR3 length equals 15 residues. J gave up 6 bases and V 6 bases, and 12 bases lay outside the gene matches. Written as DNA, the CDR3 is TGTGCCAGCAGAGAGATCGGGACAGGGAACGGCGAGCAGTACTTC. Its translation is CASREIGTGNGEQYF.

The chain is built from TRBV2 and TRBJ2-1; the D gene is possibly TRBD2 (6 bases). The CDR3 is made up of 12 amino acids. The germline V gene has CDR1 SNHLY and CDR2 FYNNEI. V was clipped by 11 bases and J by 9 bases, with 17 bases between them. The CDR3 region has the DNA TGTGCCGGGTCAAGACTAGTAAGTGAGCAGTTCTTC. Translation: CAGSRLVSEQFF.

This clone appeared a single time. The sample holds other DNA sequences that translate to the same CDR3. This chain uses TRBV7-9 with TRBJ2-1, with TRBD2 as a possible D gene (6 bases). Germline CDR1 is SEHNR and CDR2 is FQNEAQ (reference sequence). The CDR3 extends over 11 amino acids. With 8 bases removed from V and 7 bases from J, the gap between germline ends came to 9 bases. CDR3 amino acids: CASSRGNEQFF. For the CDR3, the DNA is TGTGCCAGCTCCCGGGGGAATGAGCAGTTCTTC.

Here the CDR3 reads CAWRYRVGEQFF. The CDR3 nucleotides are TGTGCCTGGAGATACAGGGTTGGTGAGCAGTTCTTC. The rearrangement uses TRBV30 and TRBJ2-1; tentatively, D is TRBD1 (6 bases). The germline gives CDR1 GTSNPN, CDR2 SVGIG (reference sequence). Trimming took off 3 bases at V and 9 bases at J, with 12 bases between the two ends. The CDR3 spans 12 residues. The full variable domain, completed using reference TRBV30 and TRBJ2-1, is SQTIHQWPATLVQPVGSPLSLECTVEGTSNPNLYWYRQAAGRGLQLLFYSVGIGQISSEVPQNLSASRPQDRQFILSSKKLLLSDSGFYLCAWRYRVGEQFFGPGTRLTVL.

In its sample, this clone was seen once. This chain uses TRBV30 with TRBJ1-1; D is ambiguous. The CDR3 covers 12 residues. Germline CDR1 GTSNPN, CDR2 SVGIG (reference sequence). V lost 5 bases and J lost 6, with 13 bases in between. For the CDR3, the DNA is TGTGCCTGGGGAATCTCACGTGCTGAAGCTTTCTTT. This translates into CAWGISRAEAFF.

This chain links TRBV10-3 with TRBJ1-2; TRBD1 is a possible D gene (6 bases). CDR1 is ENHRY and CDR2 is SYGVKD in the germline V gene. This CDR3 has 15 amino acids. V dropped 2 bases and J dropped 4 bases, with 14 bases sitting between them. Here the CDR3 DNA reads TGTGCCATCAGTGAGCGGGACACCAACTCCTATGGCTACACCTTC. This sequence encodes CAISERDTNSYGYTF.

This rearrangement joins TRBV6-5 to TRBJ2-3; D assignment may be TRBD1 or TRBD2 (5 bases each). V gave up 6 bases and J gave up 2 bases, with 12 bases separating them. Germline V gives CDR1 MNHEY, CDR2 SVGAGI. This CDR3 region has 14 residues. Here the CDR3 DNA reads TGTGCCAGCAGACCGGGACCCTACACAGATACGCAGTATTTT. Its translation is CASRPGPYTDTQYF.